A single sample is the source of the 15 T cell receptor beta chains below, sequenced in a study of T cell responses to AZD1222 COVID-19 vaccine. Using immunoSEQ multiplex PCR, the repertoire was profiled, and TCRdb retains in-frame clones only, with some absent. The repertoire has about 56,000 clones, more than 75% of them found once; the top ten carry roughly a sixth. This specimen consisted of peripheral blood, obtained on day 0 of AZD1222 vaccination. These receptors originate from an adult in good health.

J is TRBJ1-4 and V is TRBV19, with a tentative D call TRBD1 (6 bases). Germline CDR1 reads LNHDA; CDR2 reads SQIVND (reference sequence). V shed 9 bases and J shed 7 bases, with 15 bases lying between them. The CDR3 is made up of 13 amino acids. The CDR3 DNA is TGTGCCAGCACGACAGGAGGCAGTGAAAAACTGTTTTTT. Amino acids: CASTTGGSEKLFF.

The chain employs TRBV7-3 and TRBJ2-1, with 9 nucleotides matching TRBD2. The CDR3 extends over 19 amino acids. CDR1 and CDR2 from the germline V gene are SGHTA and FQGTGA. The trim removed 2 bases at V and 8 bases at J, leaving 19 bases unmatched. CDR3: CASSLGPLGGAGGLYEQFF. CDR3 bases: TGTGCCAGCAGCTTAGGGCCTTTAGGGGGAGCGGGAGGTTTATATGAGCAGTTCTTC.

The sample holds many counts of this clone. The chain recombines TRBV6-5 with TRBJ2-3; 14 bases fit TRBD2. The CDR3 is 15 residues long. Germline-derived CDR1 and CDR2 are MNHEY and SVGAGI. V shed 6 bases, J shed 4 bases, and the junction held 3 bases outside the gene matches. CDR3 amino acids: CASSRLAGGPDTQYF. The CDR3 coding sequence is TGTGCCAGCAGCAGACTAGCGGGAGGGCCAGATACGCAGTATTTT.

The CDR3 protein is CATSDPGFSGGTSYNEQFF. The CDR3 DNA is TGTGCCACCAGTGATCCCGGATTTAGCGGGGGGACCTCCTACAATGAGCAGTTCTTC. The chain carries TRBV24-1 and TRBJ2-1; 10 bases fit TRBD2. CDR1 and CDR2 from the germline V gene are KGHDR and SFDVKD. J gave up 0 bases and V 3 bases, and 10 bases lay outside the gene matches. The CDR3 runs 19 residues.

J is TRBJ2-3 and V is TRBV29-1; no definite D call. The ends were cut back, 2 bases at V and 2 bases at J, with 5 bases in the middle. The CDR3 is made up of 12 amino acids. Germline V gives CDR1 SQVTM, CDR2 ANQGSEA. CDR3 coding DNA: TGCAGCGTTGAAATGAACACAGATACGCAGTATTTT. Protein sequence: CSVEMNTDTQYF.

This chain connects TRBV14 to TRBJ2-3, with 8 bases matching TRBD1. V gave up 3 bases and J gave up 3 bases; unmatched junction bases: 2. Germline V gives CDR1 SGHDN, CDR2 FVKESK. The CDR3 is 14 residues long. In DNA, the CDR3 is TGTGCCAGCAGCCAGGGACAGGCTACAGATACGCAGTATTTT. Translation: CASSQGQATDTQYF. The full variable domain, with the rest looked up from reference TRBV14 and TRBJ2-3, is EAGVTQFPSHSVIEKGQTVTLRCDPISGHDNLYWYRRVMGKEIKFLLHFVKESKQDESGMPNNRFLAERTGGTYSTLKVQPAELEDSGVYFCASSQGQATDTQYFGPGTRLTVL.

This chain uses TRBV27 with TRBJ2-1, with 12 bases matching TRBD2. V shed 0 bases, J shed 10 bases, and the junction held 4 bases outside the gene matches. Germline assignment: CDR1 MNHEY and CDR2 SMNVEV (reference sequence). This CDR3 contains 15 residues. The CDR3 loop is CASSLSPGLAGEQFF. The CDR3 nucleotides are TGTGCCAGCAGTTTATCCCCCGGACTAGCGGGGGAGCAGTTCTTC.

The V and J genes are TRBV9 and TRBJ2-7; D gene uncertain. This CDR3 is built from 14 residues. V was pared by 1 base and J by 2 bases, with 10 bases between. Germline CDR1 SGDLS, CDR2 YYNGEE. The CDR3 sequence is CASSVSPDPYEQYF. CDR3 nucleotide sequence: TGTGCCAGCAGCGTATCCCCCGATCCCTACGAGCAGTACTTC.

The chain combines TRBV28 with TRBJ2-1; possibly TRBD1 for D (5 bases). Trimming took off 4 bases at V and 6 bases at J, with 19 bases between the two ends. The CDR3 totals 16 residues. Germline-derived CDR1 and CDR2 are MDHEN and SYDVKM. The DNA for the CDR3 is TGTGCCAGCAGTTCGTCCCGACAGCTGATTTTCAATGAGCAGTTCTTC. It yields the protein CASSSSRQLIFNEQFF. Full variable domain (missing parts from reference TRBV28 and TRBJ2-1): DVKVTQSSRYLVKRTGEKVFLECVQDMDHENMFWYRQDPGLGLRLIYFSYDVKMKEKGDIPEGYSVSREKKERFSLILESASTNQTSMYLCASSSSRQLIFNEQFFGPGTRLTVL.

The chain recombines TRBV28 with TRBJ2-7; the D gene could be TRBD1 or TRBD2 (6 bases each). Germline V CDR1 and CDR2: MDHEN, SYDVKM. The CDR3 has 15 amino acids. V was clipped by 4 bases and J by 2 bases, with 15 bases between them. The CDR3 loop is CASSSLRGLTYEQYF. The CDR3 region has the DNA TGTGCCAGCAGTTCCCTCAGGGGACTTACCTACGAGCAGTACTTC.

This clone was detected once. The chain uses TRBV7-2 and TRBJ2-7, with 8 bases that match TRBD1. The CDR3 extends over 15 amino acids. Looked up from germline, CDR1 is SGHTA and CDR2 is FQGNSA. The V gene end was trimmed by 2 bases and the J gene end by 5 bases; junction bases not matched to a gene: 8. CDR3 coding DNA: TGTGCCAGCAGCTTAACAACAGGGGGATTCAACGAGCAGTACTTC. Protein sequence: CASSLTTGGFNEQYF.

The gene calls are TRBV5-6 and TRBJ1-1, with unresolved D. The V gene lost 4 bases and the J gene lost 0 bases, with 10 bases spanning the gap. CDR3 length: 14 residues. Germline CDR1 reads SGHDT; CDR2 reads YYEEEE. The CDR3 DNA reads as TGTGCCAGCAGCCTGGTGGGGATGAACACTGAAGCTTTCTTT. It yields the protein CASSLVGMNTEAFF.

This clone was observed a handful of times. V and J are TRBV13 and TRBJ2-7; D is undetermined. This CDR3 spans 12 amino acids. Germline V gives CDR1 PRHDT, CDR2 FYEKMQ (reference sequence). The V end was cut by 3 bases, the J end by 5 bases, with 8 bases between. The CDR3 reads CASSFDQNEQYF. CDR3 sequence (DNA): TGTGCCAGCAGCTTTGATCAGAACGAGCAGTACTTC.

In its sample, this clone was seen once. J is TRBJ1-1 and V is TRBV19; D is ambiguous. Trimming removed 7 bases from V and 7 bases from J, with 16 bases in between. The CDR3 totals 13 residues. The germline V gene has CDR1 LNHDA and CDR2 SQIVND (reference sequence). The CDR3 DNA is TGTGCCAGTATCCCCGGCGGGGTACGTGAAGCTTTCTTT. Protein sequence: CASIPGGVREAFF.

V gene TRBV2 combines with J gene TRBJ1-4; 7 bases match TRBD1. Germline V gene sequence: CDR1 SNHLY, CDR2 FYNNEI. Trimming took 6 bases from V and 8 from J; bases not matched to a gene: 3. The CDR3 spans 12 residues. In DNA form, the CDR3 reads TGTGCCAGCAGGGGGACAGCGGAAAAACTGTTTTTT. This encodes CASRGTAEKLFF.